This T cell receptor (beta chain) was recorded in a study of blood T cell repertoires in COVID-19. Background on the study: Material from acute and convalescent COVID-19 was sourced from the United States, Italy and Spain. T cells, B-cell-depleted T cells, or PBMCs supplied cDNA or gDNA.

This CDR3 has 14 amino acids. The V end was cut by 3 bases, the J end by 8 bases, with 16 bases between. The germline V gene has CDR1 LNHDA and CDR2 SQIVND (reference sequence). In the source study's methods: Quantification of nucleated cells was approximated via reference gene primer amplification. The data were produced by immunoSEQ multiplex PCR, yet TCRdb's version contains in-frame clones alone and is incomplete. V, J and clone size derive from that table, while D and trimming were established from the DNA sequence. This sample has approximately 240,000 clones, with 65% to 85% found just once. V and J are TRBV19 and TRBJ1-2, with D possibly being TRBD1 (6 bases). Sequencing was done on a sample of peripheral blood. The receptor comes from a human donor in a cohort sampled during active COVID-19. The CDR3 nucleotides read TGTGCCAGTAGTATCGGGGACGACAGGAAAGGCTACACCTTC. Translation gives CASSIGDDRKGYTF.